The clone carrying this TCR beta chain was seen once. The sample is drawn from a study of blood T cells in healthy people across ages. Then a second PCR, running roughly 7 to 11 cycles, was carried out with a sample-barcoded 5' primer and a J-beta primer mix. TCRdb re-derived calls from the 5' RACE reads in MiXCR, one entry per CDR3 protein. The table records fewer than 900,000 distinct CDR3 sequences, around 48% of them present only once. Germline CDR1 DFQATT, CDR2 SNEGSKA (reference sequence). The CDR3 runs to 16 residues. With 6 bases clipped from V and 3 bases from J, the junction kept 14 bases outside the gene matches.

The sequenced sample was blood. This receptor was identified in a woman aged 60-75 years in good health. The rearrangement links TRBV20-1 to TRBJ2-5, with 9 bases fitting TRBD1. CDR3 sequence (DNA): TGCAGTGCCCTCCGGGACAGGGAACTCACAGAAGAGACCCAGTACTTC. It translates to CSALRDRELTEETQYF.